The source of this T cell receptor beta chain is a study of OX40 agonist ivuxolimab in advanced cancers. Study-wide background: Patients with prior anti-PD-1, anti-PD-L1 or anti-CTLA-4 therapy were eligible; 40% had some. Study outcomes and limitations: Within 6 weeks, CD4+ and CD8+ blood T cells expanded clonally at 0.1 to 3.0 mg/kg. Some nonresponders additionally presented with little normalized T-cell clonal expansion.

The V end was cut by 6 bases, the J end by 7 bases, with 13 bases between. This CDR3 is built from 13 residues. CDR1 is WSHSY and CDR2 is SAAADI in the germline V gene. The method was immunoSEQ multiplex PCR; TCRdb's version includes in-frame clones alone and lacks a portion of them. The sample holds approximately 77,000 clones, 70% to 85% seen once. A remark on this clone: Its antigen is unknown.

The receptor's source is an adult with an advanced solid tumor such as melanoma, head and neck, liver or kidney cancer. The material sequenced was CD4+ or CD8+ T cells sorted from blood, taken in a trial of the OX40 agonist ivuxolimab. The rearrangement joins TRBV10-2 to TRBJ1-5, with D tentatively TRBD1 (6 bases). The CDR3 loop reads CASSTGLRQPQHF. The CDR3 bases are TGCGCCAGCAGCACAGGGTTGCGGCAGCCCCAGCATTTT.